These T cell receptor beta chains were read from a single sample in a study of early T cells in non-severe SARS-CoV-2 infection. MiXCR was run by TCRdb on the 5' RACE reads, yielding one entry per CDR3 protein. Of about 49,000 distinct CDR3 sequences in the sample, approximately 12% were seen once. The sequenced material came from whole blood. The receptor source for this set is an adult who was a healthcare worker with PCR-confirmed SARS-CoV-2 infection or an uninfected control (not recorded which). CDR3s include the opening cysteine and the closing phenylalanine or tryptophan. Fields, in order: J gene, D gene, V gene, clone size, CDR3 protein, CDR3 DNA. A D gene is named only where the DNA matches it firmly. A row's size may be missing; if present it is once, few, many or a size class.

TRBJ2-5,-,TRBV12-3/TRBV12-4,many,CASSYGSWVRETQYF,TGTGCCAGCAGTTATGGGTCCTGGGTCAGGGAGACCCAGTACTTC
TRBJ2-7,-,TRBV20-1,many,CSAVPLTKTYEQYF,TGCAGTGCTGTCCCCTTGACGAAAACCTACGAGCAGTACTTC
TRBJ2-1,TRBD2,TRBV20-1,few,CSASDLAGVAQFF,TGCAGTGCCTCGGATCTTGCGGGAGTGGCGCAGTTCTTC
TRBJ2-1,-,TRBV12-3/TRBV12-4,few,CASSRIPGRRMEEQFF,TGTGCCAGCAGTAGGATTCCGGGTCGAAGGATGGAGGAGCAGTTCTTC
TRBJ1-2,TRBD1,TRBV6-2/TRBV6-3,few,CASSYSGQGYGYTF,TGTGCCAGCAGTTACTCGGGACAGGGCTATGGCTACACCTTC
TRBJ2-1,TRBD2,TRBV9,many,CASSRTSWAYNEQFF,TGTGCCAGCAGCCGGACTAGCTGGGCCTACAATGAGCAGTTCTTC
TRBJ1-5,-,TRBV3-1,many,CASSQKDSQPQHF,TGTGCCAGCAGCCAGAAGGACAGCCAGCCCCAGCATTTT
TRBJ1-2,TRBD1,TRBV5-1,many,CGSSTGTGFGYTF,TGCGGCTCCAGTACCGGGACAGGGTTTGGCTACACCTTC
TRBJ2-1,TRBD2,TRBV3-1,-,CASSPRGGLAYNEQFF,TGTGCCAGCAGCCCTAGAGGGGGACTAGCGTACAATGAGCAGTTCTTC
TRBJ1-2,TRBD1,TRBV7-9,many,CASSLPTQGAYGYTF,TGTGCCAGCAGCTTACCAACACAGGGGGCGTATGGCTACACCTTC
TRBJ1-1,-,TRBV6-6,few,CASHRNTEAFF,TGTGCCAGTCACAGAAACACTGAAGCTTTCTTT
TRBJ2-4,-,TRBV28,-,CASSYWTGEENIQYF,TGTGCCAGCAGTTACTGGACGGGAGAGGAAAACATTCAGTACTTC
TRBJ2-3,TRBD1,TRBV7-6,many,CASSSPTVSQGARTDTQYF,TGTGCCAGCAGCTCCCCGACAGTATCACAGGGGGCTCGCACAGATACGCAGTATTTT
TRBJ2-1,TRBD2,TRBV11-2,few,CASSLILRTSGNEQFF,TGTGCCAGCAGCTTAATCCTGAGGACTAGCGGCAATGAGCAGTTCTTC
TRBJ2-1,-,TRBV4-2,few,CASSQQGEQFF,TGTGCCAGCAGCCAACAGGGTGAGCAGTTCTTC
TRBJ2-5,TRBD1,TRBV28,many,CASSLISDRQETQYF,TGTGCCAGCAGTTTGATCTCGGACAGGCAAGAGACCCAGTACTTC
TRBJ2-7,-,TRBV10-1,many,CASSEPYSYEQYF,TGCGCCAGCAGTGAGCCCTATTCCTACGAGCAGTACTTC
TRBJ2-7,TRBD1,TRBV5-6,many,CASSFRDRRKEQYF,TGTGCCAGCAGCTTCCGGGACAGGCGGAAGGAGCAGTACTTC
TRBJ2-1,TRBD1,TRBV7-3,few,CASSLFLTGDSSEQFF,TGTGCCAGCAGCTTATTTTTGACAGGGGATTCAAGTGAGCAGTTCTTC
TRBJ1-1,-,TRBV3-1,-,CASSPTGARAFF,TGTGCCAGCAGCCCGACGGGGGCGCGGGCTTTCTTT
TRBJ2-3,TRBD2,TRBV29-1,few,CSVEGGTDTQYF,TGCAGCGTTGAGGGGGGGACAGATACGCAGTATTTT
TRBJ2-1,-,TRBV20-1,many,CSAQRWQGNNEQFF,TGCAGTGCCCAGAGGTGGCAGGGAAACAATGAGCAGTTCTTC
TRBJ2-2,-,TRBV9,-,CASSSTLAAELFF,TGTGCCAGCAGCTCAACGCTAGCCGCGGAGCTGTTTTTT
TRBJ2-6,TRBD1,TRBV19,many,CASSLSGTALSGANVLTF,TGTGCCAGTAGTTTATCCGGGACAGCTCTCTCTGGGGCCAACGTCCTGACTTTC
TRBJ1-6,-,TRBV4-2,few,CASSHPYSPLHF,TGTGCCAGCAGCCACCCTTATTCACCCCTCCACTTT
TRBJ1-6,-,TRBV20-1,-,CSAPFGSYNSPLHF,TGCAGTGCTCCGTTTGGCTCCTATAATTCACCCCTCCACTTT
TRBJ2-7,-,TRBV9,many,CASSAGREQYF,TGTGCCAGCAGCGCGGGAAGGGAGCAGTACTTC
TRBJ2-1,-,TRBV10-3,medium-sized,CAISYSDIYNEQFF,TGTGCCATCAGTTACTCGGACATCTACAATGAGCAGTTCTTC
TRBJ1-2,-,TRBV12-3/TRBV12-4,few,CASSPPLRAGTNGYTF,TGTGCCAGCAGTCCGCCCCTAAGGGCTGGAACAAATGGCTACACCTTC
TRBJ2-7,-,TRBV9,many,CASSLGDEQYF,TGTGCCAGCAGCCTAGGGGATGAGCAGTACTTC
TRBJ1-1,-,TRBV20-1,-,CSARESGKAFF,TGCAGTGCTAGAGAATCGGGTAAAGCTTTCTTT
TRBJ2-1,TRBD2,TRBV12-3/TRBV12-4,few,CASSPGLAYEQFF,TGTGCCAGCAGTCCGGGACTAGCCTATGAGCAGTTCTTC
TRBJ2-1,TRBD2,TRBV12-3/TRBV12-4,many,CASSLTSGRYNEQFF,TGTGCCAGCAGTTTAACTAGCGGGAGGTATAATGAGCAGTTCTTC
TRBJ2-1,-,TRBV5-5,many,CASIPTSYNEQFF,TGTGCCAGCATCCCGACTAGTTACAATGAGCAGTTCTTC
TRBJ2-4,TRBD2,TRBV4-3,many,CASSHGLAGSVAKNIQYF,TGCGCCAGCAGCCACGGACTAGCGGGCAGCGTAGCCAAAAACATTCAGTACTTC
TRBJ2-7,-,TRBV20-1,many,CSAREETRSYEQYF,TGCAGTGCTAGGGAAGAGACACGATCCTACGAGCAGTACTTC
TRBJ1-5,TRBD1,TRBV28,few,CASSSTGGGNQPQHF,TGTGCCAGCAGTTCGACAGGGGGCGGTAATCAGCCCCAGCATTTT
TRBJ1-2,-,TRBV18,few,CASSRSGAPNYGYTF,TGTGCCAGCTCACGATCGGGGGCGCCGAACTATGGCTACACCTTC
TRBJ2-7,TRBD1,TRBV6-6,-,CASRQGTYEQYF,TGTGCCAGCCGACAGGGTACCTACGAGCAGTACTTC
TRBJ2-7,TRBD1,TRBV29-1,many,CSVPKQGGYEQYF,TGCAGCGTTCCTAAACAGGGGGGCTACGAGCAGTACTTC
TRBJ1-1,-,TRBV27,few,CASSSDSLNTEAFF,TGTGCCAGCAGTTCCGATAGTTTGAACACTGAAGCTTTCTTT
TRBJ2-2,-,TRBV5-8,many,CASSLVFGDTGELFF,TGTGCCAGCAGCTTGGTCTTCGGGGACACCGGGGAGCTGTTTTTT